This record concerns one T cell receptor (beta chain) sequence. The antigen is unknown. One entry per CDR3 protein, called by TCRdb with MiXCR from the 5' RACE reads. Of 350,000 to 450,000 distinct CDR3 sequences listed, over 13% are singletons. Germline V CDR1 and CDR2: SGDLS, YYNGEE. The CDR3 runs to 15 residues. V dropped 1 base and J dropped 3 bases, with 11 bases sitting between them. The source of the sample is a study of T-cell memory formation after mild COVID-19. Findings and caveats of the study: CD4/CD8 balance held among clones contracting day 15 to 85, and later expanders leaned CD4+. CD8+ contracting clones occupied EMRA, while CD4+ ones occupied mainly CM and EM.

The sequenced sample consisted of PBMCs or a T cell subset sorted from them (not recorded which). V and J are TRBV9 and TRBJ2-1; tentatively, D is TRBD2 (6 bases). This receptor was obtained from a man between 18 and 35 years old who had mild COVID-19 (a few samples of this study predate the infection). Cell type and time point are not known. In nucleotides, the CDR3 is TGTGCCAGCAGCGTATCCGGGGGATACTACAATGAGCAGTTCTTC. Translated: CASSVSGGYYNEQFF.